This entry is about one T cell receptor (beta chain). Its target is unknown. These data come from a study of cytomegalovirus exposure and HLA in healthy donors. Study results and caveats: Trimming of TCR beta V- and J-genes showed a link, identified in a later analysis, to a missense DCLRE1C variant. It was reported that the classifier diagnosed cytomegalovirus status with high specificity and sensitivity in both the original and validation cohorts.

Researchers ran the PCR with 60 Vbeta and 13 Jbeta primers. Under the authors' procedure: Later analysis identified tens of millions of unique TCR beta chains, approximately 11 million shared. Libraries were prepared by immunoSEQ multiplex PCR; TCRdb keeps only in-frame clonotypes and omits some of them. The V and J calls and clone size were taken over from that table, and D and trimming were inferred from the DNA. The table includes tens of thousands of clones, 65% to 90% detected once. The germline gives CDR1 MNHEY, CDR2 SVGAGI. The V gene lost 2 bases and the J gene lost 6 bases, with 17 bases spanning the gap. CDR3 length equals 15 residues.

The origin of this receptor is a human donor in good health. The material sequenced was PBMCs. The chain employs TRBV6-5 and TRBJ2-7; D is possibly TRBD1 (5 bases). The CDR3 DNA is TGTGCCAGCAGTTACGACCAAGGGGTCCATTCCGAGCAGTACTTC. Translated: CASSYDQGVHSEQYF.